Only a few counts were recorded for the clone carrying this T cell receptor beta chain. The length of the CDR3 is 13 residues. V lost 6 bases, J lost 2 bases, and 6 bases stayed unmatched. The germline V gene has CDR1 SQVTM and CDR2 ANQGSEA. These data come from a study of human T cells and chemical hapten exposure. Each CDR3 protein gets one entry after TCRdb re-called the RACE reads with MiXCR. The repertoire has around 130,000 distinct CDR3 sequences, around 8.3% of them found once; the top ten carry roughly 2%. Time point meaning: healthy volunteer bleed at 2 weeks. Before extraction, the whole blood was not fractionated, and total RNA was taken from it.

Sequenced: whole blood. This TCR was recovered from a male donor in good health. Some clones in this sample may be carry-over from other donors' samples. The chain couples TRBV29-1 to TRBJ1-2; the match to TRBD1 covers 7 bases. The CDR3 DNA reads TGCAGCGTGCAAGGGGGCGCGAACTATGGCTACACCTTC. This gives the protein CSVQGGANYGYTF.